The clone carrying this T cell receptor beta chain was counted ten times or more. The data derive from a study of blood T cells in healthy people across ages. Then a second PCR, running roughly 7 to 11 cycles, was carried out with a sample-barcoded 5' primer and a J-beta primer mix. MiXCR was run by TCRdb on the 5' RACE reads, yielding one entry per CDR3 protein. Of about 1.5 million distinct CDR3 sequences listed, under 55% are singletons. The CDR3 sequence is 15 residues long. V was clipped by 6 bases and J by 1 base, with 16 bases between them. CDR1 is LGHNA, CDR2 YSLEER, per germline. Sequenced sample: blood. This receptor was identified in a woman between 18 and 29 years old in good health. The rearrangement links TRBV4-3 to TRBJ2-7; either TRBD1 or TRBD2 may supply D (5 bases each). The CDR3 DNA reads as TGCGCCAGCAGTATCGGGGCCCCCGCGTCCTACGAGCAGTACTTC. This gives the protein CASSIGAPASYEQYF.